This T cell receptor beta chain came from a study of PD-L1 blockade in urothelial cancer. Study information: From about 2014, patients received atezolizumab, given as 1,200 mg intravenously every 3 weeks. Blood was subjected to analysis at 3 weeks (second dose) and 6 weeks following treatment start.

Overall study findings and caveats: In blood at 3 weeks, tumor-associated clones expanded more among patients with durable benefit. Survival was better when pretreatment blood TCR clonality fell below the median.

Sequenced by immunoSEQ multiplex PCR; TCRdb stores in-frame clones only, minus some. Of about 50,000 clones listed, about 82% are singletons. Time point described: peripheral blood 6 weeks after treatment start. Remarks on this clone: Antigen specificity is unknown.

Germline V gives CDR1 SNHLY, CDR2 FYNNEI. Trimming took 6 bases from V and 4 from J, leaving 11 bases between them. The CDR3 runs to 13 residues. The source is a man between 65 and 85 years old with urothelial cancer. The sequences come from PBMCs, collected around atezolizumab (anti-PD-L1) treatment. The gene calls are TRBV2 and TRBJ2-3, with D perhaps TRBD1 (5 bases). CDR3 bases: TGTGCCAGCAGCAAGGACAAATCAGATACGCAGTATTTT. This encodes CASSKDKSDTQYF.